Sequencing of this T cell receptor (beta chain) was carried out in a study of CD8 T cells in Susac syndrome. CD8+ and CD4+ T cells from blood underwent TCR beta sequencing. TEMRA cells were enriched by FACS, while CD8+ and CD4+ T cells were obtained through a negative isolation that was performed magnetically. Study outcomes and limitations: The TCR sequencing and HLA analysis in the study involved a relatively small number of individuals, as the study acknowledged.

Points on this clonotype: The antigen is not known.

V lost 5 bases and J lost 5; bases outside the gene matches: 5. There are 16 residues in the CDR3. Germline V gives CDR1 MNHEY, CDR2 SMNVEV (reference sequence). Random hexamers were used to reverse transcribe an amount of about 0.45 to 1 ug RNA. Amplification of TCR beta CDR3 by immunoSEQ multiplex PCR spanned 54 Vbeta and 13 Jbeta. One entry per CDR3 protein results from TCRdb running MiXCR on the immunoSEQ multiplex PCR reads. The profile shows 170,000 or so distinct CDR3 sequences, roughly 96% of them singletons. The sequenced sample was CD8+ T cells from PBMCs. This chain links TRBV27 with TRBJ2-5; 16 bases align to TRBD2. This clonotype was sampled from a human donor with multiple sclerosis. CDR3: CASSSQGLAGGETQYF. The CDR3 bases are TGTGCCAGCAGTAGTCAGGGACTAGCGGGAGGGGAGACCCAGTACTTC.